This note documents a single T cell receptor (beta chain) sequence. Its matching antigen is unknown. TCRdb re-derived calls from the 5' RACE reads in MiXCR, one entry per CDR3 protein. The top ten clones hold around 20% of a sample with 230,000 or so distinct CDR3 sequences, about 3.9% of them seen once. The data were taken from a study of T cells after yellow fever vaccination. Study-level findings and limits: Contamination by abundant bulk-population clonotypes could be present in FACS-sorted repertoires. Clonotypes shared by both compartments, CD4 and CD8, made up a small share.

The germline V gene encodes CDR1 MNHEY and CDR2 SMNVEV (reference sequence). The V end lost 6 bases, the J end lost 8 bases, and 20 bases lay between the germline ends. The CDR3 sequence is 15 residues long. The source was PBMCs, collected 15 days after the yellow fever booster vaccination. This chain connects TRBV27 to TRBJ1-3; perhaps TRBD1 as D (6 bases). The source of this sequence is a man aged 18 to 29 who received the YFV17D yellow fever vaccine. The chain's CDR3 is CASRQGQSLGYTIYF. CDR3 coding DNA: TGTGCCAGCAGACAGGGACAAAGCCTTGGGTACACCATATATTTT.